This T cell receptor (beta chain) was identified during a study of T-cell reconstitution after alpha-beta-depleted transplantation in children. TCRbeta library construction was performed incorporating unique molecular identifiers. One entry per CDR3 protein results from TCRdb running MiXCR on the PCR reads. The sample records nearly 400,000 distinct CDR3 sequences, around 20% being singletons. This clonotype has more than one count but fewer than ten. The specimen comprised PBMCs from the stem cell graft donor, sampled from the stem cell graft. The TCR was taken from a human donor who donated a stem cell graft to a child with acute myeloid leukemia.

This chain's CDR3 is CATASGFPGGETQYF. The CDR3 DNA sequence: TGTGCCACCGCGTCCGGTTTCCCAGGGGGAGAGACCCAGTACTTC. This chain connects TRBV24-1 to TRBJ2-5, with 7 bases fitting TRBD1. Germline V gene data show CDR1 as KGHDR and CDR2 as SFDVKD. The trim removed 9 bases at V and 4 bases at J, leaving 13 bases unmatched. The CDR3 runs 15 residues.